Listed below are T cell receptor beta chains from one sample, sequenced in a study of spatial heterogeneity in lung cancer. In TCRdb, the 5' RACE reads were re-called with MiXCR into one record per CDR3 protein. This sample has roughly 82,000 distinct CDR3 sequences, with roughly an eighth found just once. The starting material was PBMCs, obtained at surgery. The receptor set was obtained from a male donor with early-stage non-small cell lung cancer. The CDR3 runs from the conserved cysteine through the conserved F or W.

CDR3 protein	CDR3 length	V gene	J gene
CASSLSGYQETQYF	14	TRBV5-1	TRBJ2-5
CASSLAGDGSPLEQYF	16	TRBV5-1	TRBJ2-7
CASSQDRRGSQPQHF	15	TRBV4-2	TRBJ1-5
CASSLPSGGAGEQYF	15	TRBV7-8	TRBJ2-7
CSAKSGGVSTDTQYF	15	TRBV20-1	TRBJ2-3
CASSPAGLNQPQHF	14	TRBV7-8	TRBJ1-5
CASSGQNTGELFF	13	TRBV6-2/TRBV6-3	TRBJ2-2
CASSPTSGTDTQYF	14	TRBV7-9	TRBJ2-3
CSVVLAGFQETQYF	14	TRBV29-1	TRBJ2-5
CSVQREGETQYF	12	TRBV20-1	TRBJ2-5
CASSQVPGLARTDTQYF	17	TRBV3-1	TRBJ2-3
CATSGLYTEAFF	12	TRBV24-1	TRBJ1-1
CASSSDSALNYGYTF	15	TRBV28	TRBJ1-2